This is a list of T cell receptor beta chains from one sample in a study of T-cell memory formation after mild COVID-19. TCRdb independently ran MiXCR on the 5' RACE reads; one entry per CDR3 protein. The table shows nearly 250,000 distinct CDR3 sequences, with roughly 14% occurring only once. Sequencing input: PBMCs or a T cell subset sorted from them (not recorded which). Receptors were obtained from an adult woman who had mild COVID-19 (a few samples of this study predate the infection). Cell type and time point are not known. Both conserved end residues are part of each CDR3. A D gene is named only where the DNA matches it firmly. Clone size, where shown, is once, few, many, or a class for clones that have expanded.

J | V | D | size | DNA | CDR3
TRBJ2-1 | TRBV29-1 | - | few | TGCAGCGGACAAACCCTTTTGAATGAGCAGTTCTTC | CSGQTLLNEQFF
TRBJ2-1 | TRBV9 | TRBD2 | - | TGTGCCAGCAGCGTAGCTGGGGAGGGACTCCCGTACAATGAGCAGTTCTTC | CASSVAGEGLPYNEQFF
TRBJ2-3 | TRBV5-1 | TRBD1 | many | TGCGCCAGCAGCTCGACAGGGCCCGCCTCTAGCACAGATACGCAGTATTTT | CASSSTGPASSTDTQYF
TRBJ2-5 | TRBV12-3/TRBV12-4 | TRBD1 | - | TGTGCCAGCAGTTGGGACAGAAAAACCTGGACCGAAGAGACCCAGTACTTC | CASSWDRKTWTEETQYF
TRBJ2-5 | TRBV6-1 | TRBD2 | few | TGTGCCAGCAGAGGCGGGACAGGGGAAGTTAGGACTAGCGGGAGTCCACGAGAGACCCAGTACTTC | CASRGGTGEVRTSGSPRETQYF
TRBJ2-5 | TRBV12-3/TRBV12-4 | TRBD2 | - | TGTGCCAGCAGTTTAAGAGCGGGGGGAGAGACCCAGTACTTC | CASSLRAGGETQYF
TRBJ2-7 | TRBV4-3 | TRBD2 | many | TGCGCCAGCAGCCAAGTGAGCGGGAGTTACGAGCAGTACTTC | CASSQVSGSYEQYF
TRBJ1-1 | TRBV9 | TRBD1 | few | TGTGCCAGCAGCGTAGGGGAGGGGGCCATAGGCACTGAAGCTTTCTTT | CASSVGEGAIGTEAFF
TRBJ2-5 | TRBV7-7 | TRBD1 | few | TGTGCCAGCAGCCGAGGACAGGGGGCGAAAGAGACCCAGTACTTC | CASSRGQGAKETQYF
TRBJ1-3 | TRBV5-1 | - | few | TGCGCCAGCAGCCGGGGCGGCTCTAAAAACACCATATATTTT | CASSRGGSKNTIYF
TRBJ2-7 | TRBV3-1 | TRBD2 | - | TGTGCCAGCAGCCAAGCGGGGGGATACGAGCAGTACTTC | CASSQAGGYEQYF
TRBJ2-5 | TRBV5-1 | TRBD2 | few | TGCGCCAGCAGCTTGGTCGCAGCGGGGGGGCCTGTGAAGACCCAGTACTTC | CASSLVAAGGPVKTQYF
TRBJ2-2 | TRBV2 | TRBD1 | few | TGTGCCAGTACTAAGGGACAGAGAAGCACCGGGGAGCTGTTTTTT | CASTKGQRSTGELFF
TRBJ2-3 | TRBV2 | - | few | TGTGCCAGCAGTTCCGACGTAGCTAGCACAGATACGCAGTATTTT | CASSSDVASTDTQYF
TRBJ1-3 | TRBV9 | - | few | TGTGCCAGCAGCACCCACAGGGATCGGTTCTCTGGAAACACCATATATTTT | CASSTHRDRFSGNTIYF
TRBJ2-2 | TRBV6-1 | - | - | TGTGCCAGCAGTGAGCCAGGCCGGAACACCGGGGAGCTGTTTTTT | CASSEPGRNTGELFF
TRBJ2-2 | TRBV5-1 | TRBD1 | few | TGCGCCAGCGGACAGGGCACCAACACCGGGGAGCTGTTTTTT | CASGQGTNTGELFF
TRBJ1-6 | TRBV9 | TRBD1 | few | TGTGCCAGCAGCGCCGGGACAGGGTATAATTCACCCCTCCACTTT | CASSAGTGYNSPLHF
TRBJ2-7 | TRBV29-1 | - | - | TGCAGCGTTGAATCTAGGGGTCCCTACGAGCAGTACTTC | CSVESRGPYEQYF
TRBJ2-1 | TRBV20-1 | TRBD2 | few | TGCAGTGCAAGAGCGGGAGGTTACAATGAGCAGTTCTTC | CSARAGGYNEQFF
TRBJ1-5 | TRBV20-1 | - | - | TGCAGTGCTAGTGCGGGACATTTAAGCAATCAGCCCCAGCATTTT | CSASAGHLSNQPQHF
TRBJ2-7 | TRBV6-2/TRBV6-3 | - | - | TGTGCCAGCAGTGAGGACGGCACCTACGAGCAGTACTTC | CASSEDGTYEQYF
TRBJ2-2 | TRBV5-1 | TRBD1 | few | TGCGCCAGCAGCTTAAGGGACAGGGCGACCGGGGAGCTGTTTTTT | CASSLRDRATGELFF
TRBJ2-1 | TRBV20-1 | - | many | TGCAGTGCTAGCGTCCCCCCTCTTAATGAGCAGTTCTTC | CSASVPPLNEQFF
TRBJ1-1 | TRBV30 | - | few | TGTGCCTGGAGTCGGGGGACTGAAGCTTTCTTT | CAWSRGTEAFF
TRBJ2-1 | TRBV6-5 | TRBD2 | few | TGTGCCAGCACTCCCGGGACGGGGGGATCTATCGAGCAGTTCTTC | CASTPGTGGSIEQFF
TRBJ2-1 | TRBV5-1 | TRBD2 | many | TGCGCCAGCAGCTTGTCACTAGCGGGAGCTGGGGACAATGAGCAGTTCTTC | CASSLSLAGAGDNEQFF
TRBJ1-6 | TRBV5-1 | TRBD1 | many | TGCGCCAGCAGTCAAAAGGGACAGGGGGGATCACCCCTCCACTTT | CASSQKGQGGSPLHF
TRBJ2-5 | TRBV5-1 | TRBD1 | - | TGCGCCAGCAGGCCGCAGGGGGCCCGAGAGACCCAGTACTTC | CASRPQGARETQYF
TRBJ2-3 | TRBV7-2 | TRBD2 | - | TGTGCCAGCAGCTCCGCAGGGAGCGGGAGGGGGGGTACGCAGTATTTT | CASSSAGSGRGGTQYF
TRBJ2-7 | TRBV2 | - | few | TGTGCCAGCAGTTCAGAGGGTGAGACGGGCGAGCAGTACTTC | CASSSEGETGEQYF
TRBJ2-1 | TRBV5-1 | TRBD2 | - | TGCGCCAGCAGTCTAGCGGGGGTAAACAATGAGCAGTTCTTC | CASSLAGVNNEQFF
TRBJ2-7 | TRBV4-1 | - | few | TGCGCCAGCAGCCAAGGACCCCTCCGGACAGAGCGCTACGAGCAGTACTTC | CASSQGPLRTERYEQYF
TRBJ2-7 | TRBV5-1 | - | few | TGCGCCAGCAGCGCGGGGACAGTGAACTACGAGCAGTACTTC | CASSAGTVNYEQYF
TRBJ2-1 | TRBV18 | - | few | TGTGCCAGCTCATTACGGTATAGAGGTGAGCAGTTCTTC | CASSLRYRGEQFF
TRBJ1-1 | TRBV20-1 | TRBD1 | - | TGCAGTGCGCTCCAGGGGGCCGGTAACACTGAAGCTTTCTTT | CSALQGAGNTEAFF
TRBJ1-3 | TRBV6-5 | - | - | TGTGCCAGCAGTTCCTCAGGGAGATGGTCTGGAAACACCATATATTTT | CASSSSGRWSGNTIYF
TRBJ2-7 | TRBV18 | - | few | TGTGCCAGCTCACCATTTCGGGGAGCGGATGTCTCCTACGAGCAGTACTTC | CASSPFRGADVSYEQYF
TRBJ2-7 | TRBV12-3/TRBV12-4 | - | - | TGTGCCAGCAGCCCCGCGAGGGGAGGGGGGCAGCAGTACTTC | CASSPARGGGQQYF
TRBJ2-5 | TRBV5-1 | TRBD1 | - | TGCGCCAGCAACCCGGGACAGGGTGAGGAGACCCAGTACTTC | CASNPGQGEETQYF
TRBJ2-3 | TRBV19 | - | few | TGTGCCAGTAGTATCGGCGAGCCCCGCACAGATACGCAGTATTTT | CASSIGEPRTDTQYF
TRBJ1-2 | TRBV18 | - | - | TGTGCCAGCTCACTCCAGGAGGCGAGTGACTATGGCTACACCTTC | CASSLQEASDYGYTF
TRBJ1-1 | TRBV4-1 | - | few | TGCGCCAGCAGCCAATTGATGTCGAACACTGAAGCTTTCTTT | CASSQLMSNTEAFF
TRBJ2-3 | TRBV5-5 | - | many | TGTGCCAGCAGCTTGGGGACAGACACAGATACGCAGTATTTT | CASSLGTDTDTQYF
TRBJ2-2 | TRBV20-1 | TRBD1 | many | TGCAGTGCTAAACAGGGGGCGAACACCGGGGAGCTGTTTTTT | CSAKQGANTGELFF
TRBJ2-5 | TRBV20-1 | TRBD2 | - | TGCAGTGCTAGCGCCCTGGGAGGGGCCGGAGAGACCCAGTACTTC | CSASALGGAGETQYF
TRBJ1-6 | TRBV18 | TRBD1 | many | TGTGCCAGCTCACAGGACAGGGAAAATTCACCCCTCCACTTT | CASSQDRENSPLHF
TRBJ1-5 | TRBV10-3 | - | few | TGTGCCATCGCAGGGGTTGGCGGTCAGCCCCAGCATTTT | CAIAGVGGQPQHF
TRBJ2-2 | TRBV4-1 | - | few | TGCGCCAGCAGCCTAGGGGGTGGTACCGGGGAGCTGTTTTTT | CASSLGGGTGELFF
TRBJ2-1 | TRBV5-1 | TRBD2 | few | TGCGCCAGCAGTCGTAGACTAGCGGGGGGCTACAATGAGCAGTTCTTC | CASSRRLAGGYNEQFF
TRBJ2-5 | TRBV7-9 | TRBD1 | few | TGTGCCAGCAGCTCGGACAGGGGGCGCCGGGAGACCCAGTACTTC | CASSSDRGRRETQYF
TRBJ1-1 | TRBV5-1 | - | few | TGCGCCAGCAGCTCGACGGTCTCGAACACTGAAGCTTTCTTT | CASSSTVSNTEAFF